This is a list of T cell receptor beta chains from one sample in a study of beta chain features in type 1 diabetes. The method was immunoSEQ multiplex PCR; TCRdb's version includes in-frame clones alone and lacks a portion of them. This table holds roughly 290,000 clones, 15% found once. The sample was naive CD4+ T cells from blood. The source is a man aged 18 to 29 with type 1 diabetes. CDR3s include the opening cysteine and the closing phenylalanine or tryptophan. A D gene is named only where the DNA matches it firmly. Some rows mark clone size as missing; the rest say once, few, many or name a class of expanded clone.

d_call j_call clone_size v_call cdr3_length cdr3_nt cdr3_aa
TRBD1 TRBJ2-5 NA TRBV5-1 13 TGCGCCAGCAGCTTGGGACAGGGCCAGACCCAGTACTTC CASSLGQGQTQYF
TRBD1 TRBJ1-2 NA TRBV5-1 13 TGCGCCAGCAGCACAGGGGACGGTGGCGGCTACACCTTC CASSTGDGGGYTF
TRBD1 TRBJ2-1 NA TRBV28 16 TGTGCCAGCAGTCCCCCGGGGACAGCCTTCCACAATGAGCAGTTCTTC CASSPPGTAFHNEQFF
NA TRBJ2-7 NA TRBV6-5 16 TGTGCCAGCAGTTACGGTTCGGCACGGGTCGCCTACGAGCAGTACTTC CASSYGSARVAYEQYF
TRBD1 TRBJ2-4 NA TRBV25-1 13 TGTGCCAGCAGCGCAGGACAGGGAAACATTCAGTACTTC CASSAGQGNIQYF
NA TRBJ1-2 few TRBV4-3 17 TGCGCCAGCAGCCAAGGTTGGGCAGGGGTTATTAACTATGGCTACACCTTC CASSQGWAGVINYGYTF
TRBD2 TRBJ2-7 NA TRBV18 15 TGTGCCAGCTCACCAGTAGCGGGGGCCAGTAACGAGCAGTACTTC CASSPVAGASNEQYF
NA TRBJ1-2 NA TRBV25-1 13 TGTGCCAGCAGTGTAGGCGGTTTTGGCGGCTACACCTTC CASSVGGFGGYTF
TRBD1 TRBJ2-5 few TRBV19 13 TGTGCCATAATGGACAGGGATCTTGAGACCCAGTACTTC CAIMDRDLETQYF
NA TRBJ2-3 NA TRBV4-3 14 TGCGCCAGCAGCCAAAAGGGGGGGAGAGATACGCAGTATTTT CASSQKGGRDTQYF
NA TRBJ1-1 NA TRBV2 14 TGTGCCAGCAGAACAGAGGGGGAGGGGACTGAAGCTTTCTTT CASRTEGEGTEAFF
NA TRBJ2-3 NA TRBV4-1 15 TGCGCCAGCAGCCAACTGGGGGCGAGCACAGATACGCAGTATTTT CASSQLGASTDTQYF
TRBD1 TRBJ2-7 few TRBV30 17 TGTGCCTGGAGTTACGCCCGGACAGGGGGCGGAGTCCACGAGCAGTACTTC CAWSYARTGGGVHEQYF
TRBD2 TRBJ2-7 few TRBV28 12 TGTGCCAGCAGTCAACTAGCGTACGAGCAGTACTTC CASSQLAYEQYF
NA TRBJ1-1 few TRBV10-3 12 TGTGCCATCAGTGAGTCTTCAGGGTGGGCTTTCTTT CAISESSGWAFF
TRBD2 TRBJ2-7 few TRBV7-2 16 TGTGCCAGCAGCTTAACTAGCGGGGGGGCGTCCTACGAGCAGTACTTC CASSLTSGGASYEQYF
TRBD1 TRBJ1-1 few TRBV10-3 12 TGTGCCATAACTACAGGGGCCACTGAAGCTTTCTTT CAITTGATEAFF
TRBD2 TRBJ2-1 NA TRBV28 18 TGTGCCAGCAGTTTAAGTAAAGGTTGGACTAGCTCCTACAATGAGCAGTTCTTC CASSLSKGWTSSYNEQFF
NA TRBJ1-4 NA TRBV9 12 TGTGCCAGCAGCGTAGCGGGTGAAAAACTGTTTTTT CASSVAGEKLFF
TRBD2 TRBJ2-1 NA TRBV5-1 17 TGCGCCAGCAGCTTGGGAGTAGCGGGGGGTTGGCCCAATGAGCAGTTCTTC CASSLGVAGGWPNEQFF
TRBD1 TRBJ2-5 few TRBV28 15 TGTGCCAGCAGTTCCCCGGGGACAGCCCAAGAGACCCAGTACTTC CASSSPGTAQETQYF
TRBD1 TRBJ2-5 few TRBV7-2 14 TGTGCCAGCAGCCAAGGACAGGGGGCAGAGACCCAGTACTTC CASSQGQGAETQYF
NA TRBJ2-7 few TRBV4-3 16 TGCGCCAGCAGCCAAGATCTAGGCGGGGAGAGGTACGAGCAGTACTTC CASSQDLGGERYEQYF
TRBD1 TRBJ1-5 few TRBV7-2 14 TGTGCCAGCAGCCCCGGGACAGCTAATCAGCCCCAGCATTTT CASSPGTANQPQHF
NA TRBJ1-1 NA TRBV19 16 TGTGCCAGTAGTGGCGGGGCAGGAATACTGAACACTGAAGCTTTCTTT CASSGGAGILNTEAFF
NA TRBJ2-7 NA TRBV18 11 TGTGCCAGCTCACCAGACTACGAGCAGTACTTC CASSPDYEQYF
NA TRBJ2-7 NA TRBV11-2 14 TGTGCCAGCAGCTTACGAGGCCGCTTATACGAGCAGTACTTC CASSLRGRLYEQYF
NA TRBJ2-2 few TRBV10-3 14 TGTGCCATCAGTGGGCAGGAGGCAACCGGGGAGCTGTTTTTT CAISGQEATGELFF